Each of the 2 T cell receptor beta chains below was sequenced from the same sample in a study of blood T cells in healthy people across ages. Alongside a J-beta primer mix, a sample-barcoded 5' primer served in a second PCR lasting roughly 7 to 11 cycles. TCRdb re-called the 5' RACE reads with MiXCR, one entry per CDR3 protein. The sample yields around 710,000 distinct CDR3 sequences, roughly two fifths seen once. The sequenced sample consisted of blood. The source is a woman aged 60-75 years in good health.

The CDR3 sequence: CASSQGIQRGGQETQYF. The CDR3 DNA reads TGTGCCAGCAGCCAAGGTATCCAGCGGGGGGGACAAGAGACCCAGTACTTC. This chain links TRBV3-1 with TRBJ2-5; 10 nucleotides agree with TRBD2. CDR3 size: 17 residues. Germline values: CDR1 LGHDT, CDR2 YNNKEL (reference sequence). With V trimmed by 1 base and J by 2 bases, 7 bases remained unmatched.

The CDR3 reads CASSFIAGHTDTQYF. DNA for the CDR3: TGTGCCAGCAGCTTTATCGCAGGGCACACAGATACGCAGTATTTT. The genes are TRBV5-6 and TRBJ2-3; D is perhaps TRBD1 (5 bases). Germline lookup yields CDR1 SGHDT and CDR2 YYEEEE. The CDR3 covers 15 residues. Trimming removed 2 bases at V and 2 bases at J, with 12 bases between.